Listed below are T cell receptor beta chains from one sample, sequenced in a study of T cell responses to AZD1222 COVID-19 vaccine. The table came from immunoSEQ multiplex PCR; TCRdb's copy has only in-frame clones and leaves some out. The sample shows 100,000 to 150,000 clones, 80% to 90% of them seen only once. Sequenced here: peripheral blood, sampled on day 0 of AZD1222 vaccination. All receptors come from an adult in good health. Each CDR3 is given with its conserved first and last residue. A D gene is named only where the DNA matches it firmly. Not all rows give a size; the values are once, few, many and, for expanded clones, a class.

D	V	J	size	CDR3	DNA
-	TRBV5-6	TRBJ2-1	-	CASSLGGVPGIF	TGTGCCAGCAGCTTGGGTGGAGTACCCGGGATCTTC
TRBD1	TRBV19	TRBJ1-6	-	CASSTKQGTYNSPLHF	TGTGCCAGTAGTACTAAACAGGGGACCTATAATTCACCCCTCCACTTT
-	TRBV27	TRBJ2-1	-	CASRTSYNEQFF	TGTGCCAGCAGAACTTCCTACAATGAGCAGTTCTTC
-	TRBV7-9	TRBJ1-2	-	CASSSGPTTNYGYTF	TGTGCCAGCAGCTCTGGTCCTACAACTAACTATGGCTACACCTTC
-	TRBV7-2	TRBJ2-5	-	CASSPPGTETQYF	TGTGCCAGCAGCCCTCCGGGTACGGAGACCCAGTACTTC
TRBD2	TRBV5-1	TRBJ2-1	-	CASSFLAGGPYEQFF	TGCGCCAGCAGCTTCCTAGCGGGGGGGCCATATGAGCAGTTCTTC
-	TRBV30	TRBJ1-5	-	CAWSKRGRQPQHF	TGTGCCTGGAGTAAGAGGGGCCGTCAGCCCCAGCATTTT
-	TRBV24-1	TRBJ1-3	-	CATSDHPQWDTQSSGNTIYF	TGTGCCACCAGTGATCATCCTCAATGGGACACCCAGAGCTCTGGAAACACCATATATTTT
TRBD2	TRBV9	TRBJ2-1	-	CASSVGSGRGEQFF	TGTGCCAGCAGCGTAGGGAGCGGGAGAGGTGAGCAGTTCTTC
-	TRBV3-1/TRBV3-2	TRBJ2-3	-	CASSDPTDTQYF	TGTGCCAGCAGCGACCCCACAGATACGCAGTATTTT
-	TRBV12-3/TRBV12-4	TRBJ2-5	-	CASSSPPAETQYF	TGTGCCAGCAGTTCTCCGCCAGCTGAGACCCAGTACTTC
TRBD1	TRBV5-6	TRBJ2-7	once	CASSPWDRATYEQYF	TGTGCCAGCAGCCCCTGGGACAGGGCAACCTACGAGCAGTACTTC
TRBD1	TRBV28	TRBJ1-1	few	CASSFAGGSGEAFF	TGTGCCAGCAGTTTCGCAGGGGGCAGTGGTGAAGCTTTCTTT
-	TRBV4-1	TRBJ1-2	-	CASSPRMPNYGYTF	TGCGCCAGCAGCCCTCGAATGCCGAACTATGGCTACACCTTC
-	TRBV11-3	TRBJ2-7	-	CASSSLDKTYEQYF	TGTGCCAGCAGCTCTCTGGACAAGACCTACGAGCAGTACTTC
TRBD1	TRBV6-2/TRBV6-3	TRBJ1-2	-	CASSYAGQGLGGYTF	TGTGCCAGCAGTTACGCCGGACAGGGGCTGGGAGGCTACACCTTC
-	TRBV23-1	TRBJ1-2	-	CASSQWRDTTNYGYTF	TGCGCCAGCAGTCAATGGCGGGACACTACTAACTATGGCTACACCTTC
TRBD1	TRBV11-2	TRBJ2-7	-	CASSLEQGRFVTYEQYF	TGTGCCAGCAGCTTAGAACAGGGGCGGTTCGTAACCTACGAGCAGTACTTC
TRBD1	TRBV4-1	TRBJ1-1	-	CASSPPGTATEAFF	TGCGCCAGCAGCCCCCCTGGGACAGCCACTGAAGCTTTCTTT
TRBD1	TRBV6-5	TRBJ2-7	-	CASSWTRGQGYEQYF	TGTGCCAGCAGTTGGACTCGAGGACAGGGCTACGAGCAGTACTTC
-	TRBV7-2	TRBJ1-2	-	CASSLVTAANYGYTF	TGTGCCAGCAGCTTAGTCACGGCAGCTAACTATGGCTACACCTTC
-	TRBV14	TRBJ2-3	-	CASSQALRRGGTQYF	TGTGCCAGCAGCCAAGCGTTGCGGCGGGGCGGTACGCAGTATTTT
-	TRBV28	TRBJ1-2	-	CASSPPGLNGYTF	TGTGCCAGCAGTCCTCCGGGACTTAATGGCTACACCTTC
-	TRBV10-3	TRBJ2-3	-	CAISVGAQGLDTQYF	TGTGCCATCAGTGTGGGGGCCCAGGGGTTAGATACGCAGTATTTT
TRBD1	TRBV5-6	TRBJ2-6	-	CASSLVQGAVGANVLTF	TGTGCCAGCAGCTTGGTACAGGGGGCGGTTGGGGCCAACGTCCTGACTTTC
TRBD1	TRBV11-2	TRBJ2-7	-	CASSTRTGDSEQYF	TGTGCCAGCAGCACCCGGACAGGGGATAGCGAGCAGTACTTC
-	TRBV12-3/TRBV12-4	TRBJ1-1	-	CASSLGGAEAFF	TGTGCCAGCAGTTTGGGAGGGGCTGAAGCTTTCTTT
-	TRBV28	TRBJ1-1	-	CASKVVDTEAFF	TGTGCCAGCAAGGTGGTAGACACTGAAGCTTTCTTT
-	TRBV5-1	TRBJ1-1	-	CASSVAGGTEAFF	TGCGCCAGCAGCGTCGCCGGGGGGACTGAAGCTTTCTTT
-	TRBV5-1	TRBJ2-7	-	CASSPRTDSYEQYF	TGCGCCAGCAGCCCCAGGACGGACTCCTACGAGCAGTACTTC
-	TRBV3-1/TRBV3-2	TRBJ2-5	-	CASSQGSASLRQETQYF	TGTGCCAGCAGCCAAGGGTCGGCTAGTTTACGACAAGAGACCCAGTACTTC
-	TRBV7-9	TRBJ1-1	-	CASSFLQGSTEAFF	TGTGCCAGCAGCTTCTTGCAGGGTTCGACTGAAGCTTTCTTT
TRBD1	TRBV7-6	TRBJ1-4	-	CASSLNGAGGNEKLFF	TGTGCCAGCAGCTTAAACGGCGCAGGGGGAAATGAAAAACTGTTTTTT
-	TRBV29-1	TRBJ1-3	-	CSVEGDTIYF	TGCAGCGTGGAGGGGGACACCATATATTTT
TRBD1	TRBV2	TRBJ1-6	-	CASSPRQGRNSPLHF	TGTGCCAGCAGCCCACGACAGGGGAGGAATTCACCCCTCCACTTT
TRBD2	TRBV19	TRBJ2-2	-	CASSLLAGVGTGELFF	TGTGCCAGTAGTCTTTTAGCGGGAGTGGGCACCGGGGAGCTGTTTTTT
-	TRBV7-8	TRBJ1-6	-	CASSLLENSPLHF	TGTGCCAGCAGCTTACTGGAGAATTCACCCCTCCACTTT
TRBD2	TRBV19	TRBJ2-2	-	CASRSGGSGGELFF	TGTGCCAGTAGATCGGGGGGAAGCGGCGGGGAGCTGTTTTTT
-	TRBV3-1/TRBV3-2	TRBJ2-3	-	CASRPRAGRDTDTQYF	TGTGCCAGCAGGCCGAGGGCGGGAAGGGACACAGATACGCAGTATTTT
TRBD1	TRBV7-3	TRBJ2-7	-	CASSLGTGQVYEQYF	TGTGCCAGCAGCTTAGGGACAGGGCAAGTCTACGAGCAGTACTTC
-	TRBV7-2	TRBJ1-2	-	CASSLARASNYGYTF	TGTGCCAGCAGCTTAGCGCGAGCCTCTAACTATGGCTACACCTTC
TRBD1	TRBV19	TRBJ2-7	-	CASSPGQGSTYEQYF	TGTGCCAGTAGTCCCGGACAGGGGAGCACCTACGAGCAGTACTTC
-	TRBV6-4	TRBJ1-2	-	CASSKTVFRYGYTF	TGTGCCAGCAGTAAGACAGTTTTCCGCTATGGCTACACCTTC
TRBD1	TRBV18	TRBJ1-2	once	CASSTGQGSYGYTF	TGTGCCAGCTCAACGGGACAGGGAAGCTATGGCTACACCTTC
TRBD1	TRBV5-1	TRBJ2-1	-	CASRDDRGRSSYNEQFF	TGCGCCAGCAGGGACGACAGGGGCCGTAGCTCCTACAATGAGCAGTTCTTC
-	TRBV5-1	TRBJ2-7	once	CASSNDRNAYEQYF	TGCGCCAGCAGCAACGACAGGAATGCCTACGAGCAGTACTTC
-	TRBV2	TRBJ2-1	-	CASRGTNAGGQFF	TGTGCCAGCAGGGGGACCAACGCCGGTGGGCAGTTCTTC
-	TRBV2	TRBJ1-5	-	CASSESGGVGVRPQHF	TGTGCCAGCAGTGAAAGTGGGGGGGTCGGCGTGAGGCCCCAGCATTTT
TRBD1	TRBV3-1/TRBV3-2	TRBJ1-6	once	CASSQTGGNSPLHF	TGTGCCAGCAGCCAGACAGGGGGAAATTCACCCCTCCACTTT
-	TRBV6-2/TRBV6-3	TRBJ2-3	-	CASSYSYGGRTDTQYF	TGTGCCAGCAGTTACTCTTATGGGGGCCGAACAGATACGCAGTATTTT
-	TRBV19	TRBJ1-5	-	CASSMGYDSPAQPQHF	TGTGCCAGTAGTATGGGGTACGACTCCCCGGCTCAGCCCCAGCATTTT
-	TRBV3-1/TRBV3-2	TRBJ2-7	-	CASSQEGAGRDSYEQYF	TGTGCCAGCAGCCAAGAGGGGGCTGGTAGGGACTCCTACGAGCAGTACTTC
-	TRBV5-5	TRBJ1-3	-	CASSPSPGSAGNTIYF	TGTGCCAGCAGCCCGAGCCCAGGGAGTGCTGGAAACACCATATATTTT
-	TRBV30	TRBJ2-5	-	CAWRLVIQETQYF	TGTGCCTGGAGGCTGGTGATCCAAGAGACCCAGTACTTC